These 7 T cell receptor beta chains came from one sample sequenced in a study of cytomegalovirus exposure and HLA in healthy donors. Primers included in the PCR were 60 Vbeta and 13 Jbeta primers. Sequenced by immunoSEQ multiplex PCR; TCRdb stores in-frame clones only, minus some. Counted here are 80,000 or so clones, 72% occurring once; the ten biggest clones make up just under 5%. Sequencing input: PBMCs. Receptors were obtained from a man aged 60 to 69 in good health and CMV-seropositive.

The sample holds a few counts of this clone. The chain couples TRBV21-1 to TRBJ1-1; the table assigns TRBD1, which was not confirmed against the DNA. TRBV21-1 is termed a pseudogene. The CDR3 totals 14 residues. CDR3 DNA sequence: TGTGCCAGCACCTTCAGGACACAGAACACTGAAGCTTTCTTT. It translates to CASTFRTQNTEAFF.

V is TRBV9 and J is TRBJ1-5, with D possibly matching TRBD1 (6 bases). The germline V gene encodes CDR1 SGDLS and CDR2 YYNGEE. V lost 3 bases and J lost 6, with 16 bases in between. The CDR3 sequence is 15 residues long. CDR3 sequence reads: CASSASTGFAQPQHF. CDR3 nucleotide sequence: TGTGCCAGCAGCGCTTCCACAGGGTTCGCTCAGCCCCAGCATTTT.

The chain employs TRBV6-5 and TRBJ1-2; unclear D gene. CDR1 and CDR2 from the germline V gene are MNHEY and SVGAGI. V lost 5 bases to trimming and J lost 0 bases, with 7 bases between them. This CDR3 spans 13 amino acids. The CDR3, as DNA: TGTGCCAGCAGTCGGTATACTAACTATGGCTACACCTTC. Amino acids: CASSRYTNYGYTF.

The V call is TRBV6-5, the J call TRBJ2-5, with TRBD2 identical over 9 bases. Germline loops: CDR1 MNHEY, CDR2 SVGAGI. V gave up 2 bases and J gave up 5 bases; unmatched junction bases: 3. The CDR3 has 14 residues. DNA for the CDR3: TGTGCCAGCAGTTACGGCGGGAGGGGGGAGACCCAGTACTTC. It specifies CASSYGGRGETQYF.

This clone was observed a handful of times. The genes are TRBV28 and TRBJ1-2, with 7 bases that match TRBD1. The CDR3 is 18 amino acids. Germline lookup yields CDR1 MDHEN and CDR2 SYDVKM. V was clipped by 3 bases and J by 1 base; unmatched bases: 14. The CDR3 spells CASSLSRGSPYRNYGYTF. The CDR3 region has the DNA TGTGCCAGCAGTTTGTCCAGGGGGAGCCCATACCGTAACTATGGCTACACCTTC.

V gene TRBV4-1 combines with J gene TRBJ2-7, with D perhaps TRBD2 (7 bases). The CDR3 sequence is 16 residues long. Germline V gene lookup returns CDR1 MGHRA and CDR2 YSYEKL. Trimming took 6 bases from V and 3 from J, leaving 21 bases between them. CDR3 in DNA: TGCGCCAGCAGTCTTGGTGGACTAGGGGGAGACTACGAGCAGTACTTC. It translates to CASSLGGLGGDYEQYF.

The count of this clone is one. The rearrangement uses TRBV2 and TRBJ2-1; D is perhaps TRBD2 (6 bases). CDR1 SNHLY and CDR2 FYNNEI come from the germline V gene. V lost 3 bases and J 1 base, leaving 10 bases between the germline ends. The CDR3 length is 15 residues. The DNA of the CDR3 is TGTGCCAGCAGTGAGCGGGGCCTATCCTACAATGAGCAGTTCTTC. This sequence encodes CASSERGLSYNEQFF.